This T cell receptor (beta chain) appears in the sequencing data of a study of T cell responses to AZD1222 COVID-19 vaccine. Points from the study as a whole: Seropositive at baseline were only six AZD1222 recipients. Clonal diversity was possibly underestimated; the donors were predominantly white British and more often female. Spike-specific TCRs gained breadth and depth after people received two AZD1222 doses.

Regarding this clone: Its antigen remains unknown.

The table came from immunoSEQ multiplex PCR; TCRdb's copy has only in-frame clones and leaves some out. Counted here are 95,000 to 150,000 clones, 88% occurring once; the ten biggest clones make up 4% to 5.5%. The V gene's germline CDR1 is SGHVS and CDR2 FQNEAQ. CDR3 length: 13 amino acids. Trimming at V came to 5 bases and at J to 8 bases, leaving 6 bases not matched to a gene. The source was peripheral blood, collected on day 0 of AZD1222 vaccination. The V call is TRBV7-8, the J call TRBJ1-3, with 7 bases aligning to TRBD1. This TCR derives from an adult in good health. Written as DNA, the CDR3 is TGTGCCAGCAGCGGACAGGAGTGGGACACCATATATTTT. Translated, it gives CASSGQEWDTIYF.